This is a list of T cell receptor beta chains from one sample in a study of blood T cell repertoires in COVID-19. The repertoire was sequenced with immunoSEQ multiplex PCR; TCRdb's copy has only in-frame clones and lacks some. This sample has about 79,000 clones, with roughly 90% found just once. The material sequenced was peripheral blood. Receptors originate from a man aged 70 or older with active or convalescent COVID-19. The CDR3 runs from the conserved cysteine through the conserved F or W. Each record gives: J gene, clone size, V gene, D gene, CDR3 protein, CDR3 DNA. D genes are given only for firm matches. Only some rows state a clone size, as once, few, many or a class for expanded clones.

J: TRBJ1-6; size: -; V: TRBV28; D: -; CDR3: CASSSQGTYNSPLHF; DNA: TGTGCCAGCAGTTCCCAGGGGACCTATAATTCACCCCTCCACTTT
J: TRBJ2-3; size: -; V: TRBV4-3; D: TRBD2; CDR3: CASIQGSGRACYTDTQYF; DNA: TGCGCCAGCATCCAAGGTAGCGGGAGGGCCTGTTACACAGATACGCAGTATTTT
J: TRBJ2-5; size: -; V: TRBV3-1/TRBV3-2; D: TRBD2; CDR3: CASSQGRTGGMAQYF; DNA: TGTGCCAGCAGCCAAGGGCGGACGGGGGGAATGGCCCAGTACTTC
J: TRBJ1-1; size: -; V: TRBV18; D: TRBD1; CDR3: CASSRQGGLTEAFF; DNA: TGTGCCAGCTCACGTCAGGGGGGTCTAACTGAAGCTTTCTTT
J: TRBJ2-5; size: -; V: TRBV5-6; D: TRBD1; CDR3: CASSLGFRQGVGETQYF; DNA: TGTGCCAGCAGCTTGGGGTTTAGACAGGGGGTTGGAGAGACCCAGTACTTC
J: TRBJ2-5; size: -; V: TRBV28; D: TRBD1; CDR3: CATGGSGGRPQETQYF; DNA: TGTGCCACAGGGGGCTCAGGTGGACGCCCCCAAGAGACCCAGTACTTC
J: TRBJ2-7; size: once; V: TRBV15; D: TRBD2; CDR3: CATSRDALGGEYHEQYF; DNA: TGTGCCACCAGCAGAGATGCCCTTGGGGGGGAGTACCACGAGCAGTACTTC
J: TRBJ1-6; size: -; V: TRBV27; D: TRBD1; CDR3: CASSIRDRGNSPLHF; DNA: TGTGCCAGCAGTATCCGGGACAGGGGAAATTCACCCCTCCACTTT
J: TRBJ2-5; size: once; V: TRBV9; D: -; CDR3: CASSGSGVRETQYF; DNA: TGTGCCAGCAGCGGATCGGGAGTTCGGGAGACCCAGTACTTC
J: TRBJ1-6; size: -; V: TRBV3-1/TRBV3-2; D: -; CDR3: CASSQAFEVKRNSPLHF; DNA: TGTGCCAGCAGCCAAGCGTTTGAAGTAAAGCGCAATTCACCCCTCCACTTT
J: TRBJ1-5; size: once; V: TRBV19; D: -; CDR3: CAIAGGGNQPQHF; DNA: TGTGCCATCGCAGGAGGTGGAAATCAGCCCCAGCATTTT
J: TRBJ2-7; size: -; V: TRBV28; D: -; CDR3: CASSELGGTYEQYF; DNA: TGTGCCAGCAGCGAGCTAGGGGGTACCTACGAGCAGTACTTC
J: TRBJ2-5; size: once; V: TRBV5-4; D: TRBD2; CDR3: CASSSRTSLVETQYF; DNA: TGTGCCAGCAGCTCGCGGACTAGTTTGGTTGAGACCCAGTACTTC
J: TRBJ2-7; size: -; V: TRBV12-3/TRBV12-4; D: -; CDR3: CASSPDSTYEQYF; DNA: TGTGCCAGCAGCCCTGACAGTACCTACGAGCAGTACTTC
J: TRBJ1-5; size: -; V: TRBV10-2; D: -; CDR3: CASSEWQGTGNQPQHF; DNA: TGCGCCAGCAGTGAGTGGCAGGGTACTGGTAATCAGCCCCAGCATTTT
J: TRBJ2-1; size: -; V: TRBV5-1; D: TRBD2; CDR3: CASSLRPLGLAGVRDEQFF; DNA: TGCGCCAGCAGCTTACGACCGTTGGGACTAGCGGGAGTACGGGATGAGCAGTTCTTC
J: TRBJ2-3; size: -; V: TRBV30; D: TRBD2; CDR3: CAEKTSGGTDTQYF; DNA: TGTGCCGAAAAGACTAGCGGGGGCACAGATACGCAGTATTTT
J: TRBJ2-4; size: -; V: TRBV7-4; D: TRBD2; CDR3: CASSSGGTDILAKNIQYF; DNA: TGTGCCAGCAGCTCGGGGGGGACGGACATACTAGCCAAAAACATTCAGTACTTC
J: TRBJ2-5; size: -; V: TRBV5-1; D: -; CDR3: CASSLGVLARETQYF; DNA: TGCGCCAGCAGCTTAGGGGTACTGGCAAGGGAGACCCAGTACTTC
J: TRBJ2-7; size: few; V: TRBV6-1; D: TRBD2; CDR3: CASSVSASGSLSYEQYF; DNA: TGTGCCAGCAGTGTGTCGGCTAGCGGGAGTTTATCCTACGAGCAGTACTTC
J: TRBJ1-5; size: few; V: TRBV28; D: -; CDR3: CASSLISFNQPQHF; DNA: TGTGCCAGCAGTTTGATTAGCTTCAATCAGCCCCAGCATTTT
J: TRBJ1-2; size: -; V: TRBV28; D: -; CDR3: CASSFAGLNYGYTF; DNA: TGTGCCAGCAGTTTTGCGGGTTTGAACTATGGCTACACCTTC
J: TRBJ2-2; size: -; V: TRBV7-3; D: -; CDR3: CASSSQGRNTGELFF; DNA: TGTGCCAGCAGCTCCCAGGGGAGGAACACCGGGGAGCTGTTTTTT
J: TRBJ2-1; size: -; V: TRBV7-2; D: TRBD2; CDR3: CASSLGLAGNEQFF; DNA: TGTGCCAGCAGCTTAGGGCTAGCGGGAAATGAGCAGTTCTTC
J: TRBJ2-3; size: -; V: TRBV4-2; D: TRBD2; CDR3: CASSQDLAAPGADTQYF; DNA: TGTGCCAGCAGCCAAGACCTAGCGGCGCCTGGCGCAGATACGCAGTATTTT
J: TRBJ1-4; size: few; V: TRBV6-2/TRBV6-3; D: TRBD1; CDR3: CASSSRTGSEKLFF; DNA: TGTGCCAGCAGTTCCCGGACAGGCAGTGAAAAACTGTTTTTT
J: TRBJ1-5; size: -; V: TRBV2; D: TRBD1; CDR3: CASSEAGTGRNQPQHF; DNA: TGTGCCAGCAGTGAAGCCGGGACAGGTCGTAATCAGCCCCAGCATTTT
J: TRBJ2-1; size: -; V: TRBV29-1; D: TRBD2; CDR3: CSVWTSGTNEQFF; DNA: TGCAGCGTTTGGACTAGCGGGACCAATGAGCAGTTCTTC
J: TRBJ2-3; size: -; V: TRBV29-1; D: -; CDR3: CSAAGSTDTQYF; DNA: TGCAGCGCCGCCGGGAGCACAGATACGCAGTATTTT